This T cell receptor beta chain was recovered during a study of shared clonotypes between healthy human individuals. Several immunoSEQ plates held equal portions of the genomic DNA taken from each subset. TCRdb's table, derived via immunoSEQ multiplex PCR, lists solely in-frame clones and lacks some. The sample has some 490,000 clones, 70% to 80% seen once. The germline V gene has CDR1 LNHNV and CDR2 YYDKDF (reference sequence). The CDR3 consists of 14 residues. The V end lost 6 bases, the J end lost 4 bases, and 15 bases lay between the germline ends. The genes are TRBV15 and TRBJ1-1, with a weak D call TRBD1 (5 bases). The source material was PBMCs. The receptor's source is a woman between 40 and 55 years old in good health. Some clones in this sample may be carry-over from other donors' samples. CDR3 DNA: TGTGCCACCAGACACTCAGGAAGGGGCACTGAAGCTTTCTTT. Its translation: CATRHSGRGTEAFF. Looking up the rest from reference TRBV15 and TRBJ1-1 gives the full variable domain: DAMVIQNPRYQVTQFGKPVTLSCSQTLNHNVMYWYQQKSSQAPKLLFHYYDKDFNNEADTPDNFQSRRPNTSFCFLDIRSPGLGDTAMYLCATRHSGRGTEAFFGQGTRLTVV.